This T cell receptor (beta chain) was retrieved from a study of blood T cell repertoires in COVID-19 (dated by TCRdb to about 2020). With respect to the entire study: Collaborator samples came from the United States, Italy and Spain and covered acute and convalescent phases of COVID-19. The material from the prospective study consisted of cDNA or gDNA derived from T cells, B-cell-depleted T cells, or PBMCs. Nearly every sample came with metadata listing a de-identified subject ID, COVID-19 status, age in years and sex. The repertoires were released in a freely available public database intended as a resource for research on the immune response to SARS-CoV-2. Where HLA class I and class II types were available, the types were taken from metadata supplied by the sample provider, not from assay-based typing. Subjects who had been exposed to COVID-19, were actively infected with it, or had recovered from it provided the deeply sampled blood TCRbeta repertoires that made up the dataset. Samples came from the ongoing ImmuneRACE study (first 160 participants) plus 1,254 subjects from 6 global collaborators. General study outcomes and caveats: The quantity of clinical and demographic metadata differed by source and by participant and was supplied without curation.

TCRbeta CDR3 regions were amplified from genomic DNA by means of the immunoSEQ Assay, a bias-controlled multiplex PCR. Concerning the study's data processing: The number of nucleated cells in each sample was estimated from the amplification of reference gene primers within the assay. To quantify the absolute abundance of each unique TCRbeta CDR3 rearrangement, sequence reads were collapsed and filtered. Productive Simpson clonality was computed per sample as the square root of Simpson's diversity index over productive rearrangements. As stored in TCRdb, this immuneACCESS dataset retains in-frame rearrangements with V and J assigned. A fraction of the clones does not appear; measured against another copy, unresolved V genes explain less than half of the discrepancy, and the remainder lacks a known reason. The V and J calls and clone size come from that table; D and trimming were worked out from the DNA. A total of hundreds of thousands of clones appear in this sample, under 90% of them only once. About 1.6% of the sample lies in the top ten.

As for this clone: Its target antigen remains unknown. The input lacks base qualities; no much larger clone sits a single base away.

Participants in the prospective study were aged roughly 18 to 100 years, lived in about two dozen United States geographic areas, and enrolled through a virtual design. Cohort assignment in the prospective study relied on participant-reported clinical history from a screening survey and a study questionnaire. Recovered participants in ImmuneRACE Cohort 3 were defined as having two consecutive negative NP/OP PCR tests, clearance from a healthcare professional, or resolution of symptoms. In the prospective study, mobile phlebotomists collected whole blood, serum and a nasopharyngeal or oropharyngeal swab from each participant. Over a roughly 2-month period, participants in the prospective study had the option of providing additional blood draws and questionnaires. Prospective study blood samples were shipped either frozen or at room temperature before DNA extraction. Here V drops 6 bases and J drops 3 bases, and the junction holds 8 bases not matched to any gene. The germline V gene provides CDR1 MNHEY and CDR2 SVGAGI. The CDR3 numbers 14 residues from cysteine through phenylalanine. This entry keeps only the CDR3 DNA: 42 bases, framed from base 1.

The source of this sequence is a man aged 40-49 years who had recovered from COVID-19. The rearranged segments are TRBV6-5 and TRBJ2-7; 7 bases in between match TRBD1. Source material: PBMCs or T cells enriched from blood (not recorded which). The DNA sequence follows: TGTGCCAGCAGCGCCGGGACAGTAGACTACGAGCAGTACTTC. Its protein product is CASSAGTVDYEQYF.